The 26 T cell receptor beta chains reported below all come from one sample, sequenced in a study of blood T cell repertoires in COVID-19. The table came from immunoSEQ multiplex PCR; TCRdb's copy has only in-frame clones and leaves some out. This sample has 35,000 to 45,000 clones; roughly 87% occur once, and the top ten carry over 11%. Sequencing used peripheral blood. Receptors were obtained from a human donor in a cohort sampled during active COVID-19.

This sequence joins TRBV5-6 and TRBJ1-3, with D unresolved. Germline CDR1 is SGHDT and CDR2 is YYEEEE. Deletions cut 5 bases from V and 0 bases from J, with 12 bases between. This CDR3 comprises 15 residues. The CDR3 DNA is TGTGCCAGCAGATCCCGAGGGTCCTCTGGAAACACCATATATTTT. Encoded protein: CASRSRGSSGNTIYF.

V and J are TRBV2 and TRBJ1-2, with TRBD1 matching over 7 bases. J lost 4 bases, V lost 9 bases, and 5 bases had no gene match. This CDR3 is built from 12 residues. CDR1 is SNHLY, CDR2 FYNNEI, per germline. In DNA, the CDR3 is TGTGCCAGACCGGGACAGACCTATGGCTACACCTTC. Protein sequence: CARPGQTYGYTF.

In DNA form, the CDR3 reads TGTGCCAGCAGCGCCTATAGCGACCGGCTCACAGATACGCAGTATTTT. Residues: CASSAYSDRLTDTQYF. The chain links TRBV9 to TRBJ2-3; perhaps TRBD2 as D (5 bases). V shed 3 bases and J shed 2 bases, with 16 bases lying between them. Germline assignment: CDR1 SGDLS and CDR2 YYNGEE. This CDR3 is 16 amino acids long. Looking up the rest from reference TRBV9 and TRBJ2-3 gives the full variable domain: DSGVTQTPKHLITATGQRVTLRCSPRSGDLSVYWYQQSLDQGLQFLIQYYNGEERAKGNILERFSAQQFPDLHSELNLSSLELGDSALYFCASSAYSDRLTDTQYFGPGTRLTVL.

This chain uses TRBV7-2 with TRBJ1-3, with 8 bases aligning to TRBD1. The V gene end was trimmed by 5 bases and the J gene end by 8 bases; junction bases not matched to a gene: 8. The CDR3 contains 14 residues. Germline V gene data show CDR1 as SGHTA and CDR2 as FQGNSA. The CDR3 bases are TGTGCCAGCAGCCCGGGACAGGAAAGCGACACCATATATTTT. It encodes CASSPGQESDTIYF.

The CDR3: CAWSGQGGQYF. CDR3 coding DNA: TGTGCCTGGAGTGGACAGGGGGGTCAGTACTTC. V gene TRBV30 combines with J gene TRBJ2-4, with 9 bases fitting TRBD1. Germline loops: CDR1 GTSNPN, CDR2 SVGIG (reference sequence). V was pared by 1 base and J by 12 bases, with 1 base of the junction left unmatched. The CDR3 contains 11 residues.

The CDR3, as DNA: TGTGCCAGCAGCGGAAGAACAGGGGGCGCGTACTATGGCTACACCTTC. Protein: CASSGRTGGAYYGYTF. V and J are TRBV7-9 and TRBJ1-2; TRBD1 aligns across 9 bases. The V and J ends lost 5 bases and 3 bases, in that order; junction bases with no gene match: 10. Germline CDR1 reads SEHNR; CDR2 reads FQNEAQ (reference sequence). The CDR3 consists of 16 residues.

The J gene is TRBJ2-1, the V gene TRBV6-5; tentatively, D is TRBD2 (7 bases). The CDR3 is 14 residues long. Germline values: CDR1 MNHEY, CDR2 SVGAGI. Trimming took off 11 bases at V and 0 bases at J, with 14 bases between the two ends. Written as DNA, the CDR3 is TGTGCCGTAGAAAGGGGGGGCTCCTACAATGAGCAGTTCTTC. This sequence encodes CAVERGGSYNEQFF.

The CDR3 reads CASSLRGSGVYNEQFF. In DNA, the CDR3 is TGTGCCAGCAGCTTACGGGGTAGCGGGGTTTACAATGAGCAGTTCTTC. The chain is built from TRBV11-2 and TRBJ2-1; TRBD2 aligns across 8 bases. CDR1 and CDR2 from the germline V gene are SGHAT and FQNNGV. This CDR3 region has 16 residues. The V gene end was trimmed by 2 bases and the J gene end by 4 bases; junction bases not matched to a gene: 7.

This clone was seen just once. This chain connects TRBV28 to TRBJ1-1, with D perhaps TRBD1 (6 bases). Trimming shortened V by 3 bases and J by 4 bases, and 12 bases separated the two germline ends. Germline V gene data show CDR1 as MDHEN and CDR2 as SYDVKM. There are 14 residues in the CDR3. This CDR3 reads CASSLVGQSTEAFF. The DNA for the CDR3 is TGTGCCAGCAGTTTGGTTGGACAGAGCACTGAAGCTTTCTTT.

This clone appeared a single time. The chain has TRBV2 and TRBJ2-1; possible D gene TRBD2, 5 bases. In germline, CDR1 is SNHLY, CDR2 FYNNEI. This CDR3 has 11 amino acids. Trimming took off 8 bases at V and 9 bases at J, with 11 bases between the two ends. The CDR3, as DNA: TGTGCCAGCCGGGGAGCCAGTGAGCAGTTCTTC. Its translation is CASRGASEQFF.

The chain joins TRBV7-9 to TRBJ2-5; 7 nucleotides agree with TRBD1. Germline lookup yields CDR1 SEHNR and CDR2 FQNEAQ (reference sequence). V shed 5 bases and J 5 bases; nucleotides not matched to a gene: 8. The CDR3 spans 14 residues. The CDR3 sequence: CASSPGTVGETQYF. The CDR3 DNA is TGTGCCAGCAGCCCCGGGACAGTAGGGGAGACCCAGTACTTC.

The rearrangement links TRBV27 to TRBJ1-5; 8 positions agree with TRBD1. The CDR3 contains 15 residues. Germline assignment: CDR1 MNHEY and CDR2 SMNVEV (reference sequence). The ends lost 8 bases at V and 1 base at J; junction bases unmatched: 7. CDR3 loop: CASRLTGVSNQPQHF. CDR3 nucleotide sequence: TGTGCCAGCCGATTGACAGGGGTCAGCAATCAGCCCCAGCATTTT.

The V gene is TRBV6-5, the J gene TRBJ2-1, with 9 bases lining up with TRBD2. The CDR3 is 13 amino acids. With V trimmed by 6 bases and J by 8 bases, 5 bases remained unmatched. Germline V gene data show CDR1 as MNHEY and CDR2 as SVGAGI. CDR3 nucleotide sequence: TGTGCCAGCAGGAGTAGCGGGAGCGATGAGCAGTTCTTC. This gives the protein CASRSSGSDEQFF.

The CDR3 DNA reads as TGCAGCGTTGGACAGGGATTCACTGAAGCTTTCTTT. Residues: CSVGQGFTEAFF. V and J are TRBV29-1 and TRBJ1-1, with 7 nucleotides matching TRBD1. The CDR3 runs 12 residues. Per the germline V gene, CDR1 is SQVTM and CDR2 is ANQGSEA. V was clipped by 4 bases and J by 4 bases; unmatched bases: 3.

The gene calls are TRBV2 and TRBJ2-7; maybe TRBD2 (6 bases). CDR3 length equals 14 residues. The V end lost 1 base, the J end lost 3 bases, and 10 bases lay between the germline ends. Germline lookup yields CDR1 SNHLY and CDR2 FYNNEI. The CDR3 sequence is CASSEGWRVYEQYF. The CDR3 region has the DNA TGTGCCAGCAGTGAAGGCTGGAGGGTCTACGAGCAGTACTTC.

The rearrangement uses TRBV10-3 and TRBJ1-1; 10 bases map to TRBD1. Germline V CDR1 and CDR2: ENHRY, SYGVKD. Trimming cost V 6 bases and J 1 base; bases outside gene matches: 5. The CDR3 is 15 residues long. The CDR3 here is CAIRDRGGGNTEAFF. The CDR3 region has the DNA TGTGCCATCAGGGACAGGGGGGGAGGGAACACTGAAGCTTTCTTT.

The V and J genes are TRBV28 and TRBJ1-2, with 10 bases matching TRBD1. CDR1 is MDHEN and CDR2 is SYDVKM in the germline V gene. The CDR3 is made up of 14 amino acids. V lost 4 bases and J lost 5; bases outside the gene matches: 4. The CDR3 bases are TGTGCCAGCAGTTCCGACAGGGGGCATTATGGCTACACCTTC. Amino acids: CASSSDRGHYGYTF.

The V gene is TRBV2, the J gene TRBJ2-3, with 11 bases fitting TRBD2. The V and J ends lost 3 bases and 4 bases, in that order; junction bases with no gene match: 3. The CDR3 covers 15 residues. Per germline, CDR1 SNHLY and CDR2 FYNNEI. The CDR3 protein is CASSDLAGGADTQYF. The CDR3 nucleotides are TGTGCCAGCAGTGATCTAGCGGGAGGAGCAGATACGCAGTATTTT.

The V call is TRBV10-3, the J call TRBJ1-1; 7 bases are a match to TRBD1. CDR3 length: 14 residues. Germline loops: CDR1 ENHRY, CDR2 SYGVKD. J gave up 1 base and V 6 bases, and 5 bases lay outside the gene matches. In DNA form, the CDR3 reads TGTGCCATCAGCGTGACAGGGACGAACACTGAAGCTTTCTTT. This gives the protein CAISVTGTNTEAFF.

The chain recombines TRBV25-1 with TRBJ1-6, with TRBD1 matching 9 bases. J was trimmed by 6 bases and V by 3 bases; bases with no gene match: 6. Germline values: CDR1 MGHDK, CDR2 SYGVNS. CDR3 length equals 16 residues. CDR3 nucleotide sequence: TGTGCCAGCAGTGACAGAACAGGGGGCGGTAATTCACCCCTCCACTTT. Amino acids: CASSDRTGGGNSPLHF. The full variable domain, with the rest looked up from reference TRBV25-1 and TRBJ1-6, is EADIYQTPRYLVIGTGKKITLECSQTMGHDKMYWYQQDPGMELHLIHYSYGVNSTEKGDLSSESTVSRIRTEHFPLTLESARPSHTSQYLCASSDRTGGGNSPLHFGNGTRLTVT.

The V gene is TRBV7-8, the J gene TRBJ2-7; 11 bases fit TRBD2. The CDR3 spans 16 residues. In germline, CDR1 is SGHVS, CDR2 FQNEAQ. The V gene end was trimmed by 1 base and the J gene end by 3 bases; junction bases not matched to a gene: 5. DNA of the CDR3: TGTGCCAGCAGCTTAGAGGGACTAGCGGAATTCTACGAGCAGTACTTC. Amino acid sequence: CASSLEGLAEFYEQYF.

V usage is TRBV6-5 and J usage is TRBJ1-2; 7 bases fit TRBD1. Germline CDR1 and CDR2: MNHEY and SVGAGI. The CDR3 has 16 residues. V shed 2 bases and J 5 bases; nucleotides not matched to a gene: 11. The CDR3 region has the DNA TGTGCCAGCAGTTACCTTAGGACAGGCGGGACTTATGGCTACACCTTC. This gives the protein CASSYLRTGGTYGYTF.

This clone showed up just once. The rearrangement links TRBV11-2 to TRBJ2-7; possibly TRBD1 for D (6 bases). The germline gives CDR1 SGHAT, CDR2 FQNNGV. Deletions cut 5 bases from V and 0 bases from J, with 11 bases between. The CDR3 spans 14 residues. DNA of the CDR3: TGTGCCAGCAGCACCCAGGGGATCTCCTACGAGCAGTACTTC. It encodes CASSTQGISYEQYF.

The chain has TRBV5-4 and TRBJ1-4; 9 bases match TRBD1. Germline V lookup: CDR1 SGHNT, CDR2 YYREEE (reference sequence). J was trimmed by 0 bases and V by 3 bases; bases with no gene match: 12. The CDR3 is 19 amino acids. The CDR3 is CASSSVPGQGGATNEKLFF. CDR3 DNA: TGTGCCAGCAGCTCCGTCCCGGGACAGGGAGGGGCAACTAATGAAAAACTGTTTTTT.

V and J are TRBV6-2 or TRBV6-3 and TRBJ2-6; D may be TRBD2 (5 bases). The CDR3 length is 16 residues. Germline V lookup: CDR1 MNHEY, CDR2 SVGEGT. V lost 4 bases, J lost 3 bases, and 13 bases lay in between. In DNA, the CDR3 is TGTGCCAGCAGTTTCCGCGGGCCCCGTGGGGCCAACGTCCTGACTTTC. Encoded protein: CASSFRGPRGANVLTF.

The chain joins TRBV7-8 to TRBJ1-1, with TRBD1 identical over 10 bases. In germline, CDR1 is SGHVS, CDR2 FQNEAQ. CDR3 length equals 17 residues. J lost 3 bases, V lost 5 bases, and 12 bases had no gene match. The CDR3 DNA is TGTGCCAGCAGCCGAGATCGACAGGGGGCTTCGCACACTGAAGCTTTCTTT. This codes for CASSRDRQGASHTEAFF.